This T cell receptor beta chain originates from a study of blood T cell repertoires in COVID-19. Resolution of symptoms, clearance, or two negative PCRs was present in recovered Cohort 3 donors. In the original processing: Reference gene primer amplification in the assay estimated nucleated cell counts. Sequenced by immunoSEQ multiplex PCR; TCRdb stores in-frame clones only, minus some. V and J calls and clone size come straight from that table; D and trimming were deduced from the DNA. The sample shows about 280,000 clones, roughly 87% of them seen only once. The V end was cut by 3 bases, the J end by 5 bases, with 13 bases between. Germline CDR1 reads DFQATT; CDR2 reads SNEGSKA (reference sequence). The CDR3 runs to 13 residues. In regard to this clone: Other DNA sequences of this sample code for an identical CDR3.

The sample comprised PBMCs or T cells enriched from blood (not recorded which). The chain has TRBV20-1 and TRBJ2-5; D ambiguous. This clonotype originated in a woman in her thirties or forties who had recovered from COVID-19. The CDR3 region is CSASGGRGETQYF. CDR3 bases: TGCAGTGCTAGTGGCGGTCGTGGGGAGACCCAGTACTTC.